The 23 T cell receptor beta chains in this list originate from one sample, sequenced in a study of post-analysis software for immune sequencing data. TCR beta cDNA libraries included unique molecular identifiers. MiXCR, run by TCRdb on the PCR reads, gives a single entry per CDR3 protein. In the table there are roughly 870,000 distinct CDR3 sequences, about 50% of which are singletons. No antigen has been assigned to these receptors. Findings and caveats of the study: Controls had lower frequencies than patients of about 5 TRBV segments, which included TRBV5-6, TRBV5-1 and TRBV20-1.

The sample consisted of blood. The receptors shown here come from a girl aged 10-17 years with multiple sclerosis.

The chain employs TRBV5-1 and TRBJ1-2, with D unclear. The CDR3 covers 15 residues. V gave up 4 bases and J gave up 6 bases, with 19 bases separating them. Germline V lookup: CDR1 SGHRS, CDR2 YFSETQ. This chain's CDR3 is CASSTAKTQGNGYTF. The CDR3 DNA is TGCGCCAGCAGCACGGCGAAAACACAAGGCAATGGCTACACCTTC.

This sequence joins TRBV20-1 and TRBJ2-1; TRBD2 agrees at 12 bases. Germline V lookup: CDR1 DFQATT, CDR2 SNEGSKA (reference sequence). The CDR3 is made up of 14 amino acids. Trimming cost V 5 bases and J 8 bases; bases outside gene matches: 7. CDR3 DNA sequence: TGCAGTGCTTCCGGGACTAGCGGGCAACATGAGCAGTTCTTC. It specifies CSASGTSGQHEQFF.

This clonotype was seen a handful of times. This rearrangement joins TRBV9 to TRBJ2-5, with 10 bases lining up with TRBD1. The end of the DNA fits TRBJ2-7 better, so the J call may be wrong. This CDR3 contains 15 residues. Germline values: CDR1 SGDLS, CDR2 YYNGEE. CDR3 nucleotide sequence: TGTGCCAGCAGCGCACGGGGACAGGGGTTCGACGAGCAGTACTTC. This gives the protein CASSARGQGFDEQYF.

The chain is built from TRBV7-8 and TRBJ1-1, with D perhaps matching TRBD1 (6 bases). CDR3 length: 15 amino acids. The V gene's germline CDR1 is SGHVS and CDR2 FQNEAQ. With 1 base removed from V and 5 bases from J, the gap between germline ends came to 14 bases. CDR3 in amino acids: CASSLEGRGTTEAFF. Written as DNA, the CDR3 is TGTGCCAGCAGCTTAGAAGGCAGGGGTACGACTGAAGCTTTCTTT.

V and J are TRBV29-1 and TRBJ2-7, with 7 bases aligning to TRBD2. The CDR3 is 14 amino acids. The ends lost 7 bases at V and 0 bases at J; junction bases unmatched: 9. CDR1 is SQVTM, CDR2 ANQGSEA, per germline. CDR3 coding DNA: TGCAGCGCTAGCGGAACTATTAGCTCCTACGAGCAGTACTTC. Protein sequence: CSASGTISSYEQYF.

J is TRBJ2-1 and V is TRBV20-1; D unresolved. This CDR3 has 15 residues. Germline values: CDR1 DFQATT, CDR2 SNEGSKA (reference sequence). Trimming pared 4 bases from V and 8 bases from J, leaving 21 bases between. The CDR3 nucleotides read TGCAGTGCTATCTCTTATTCCGCGGTTAACGATGAGCAGTTCTTC. It encodes CSAISYSAVNDEQFF.

Concerning this clonotype itself: One end of the junction varies from germline; a read error may be responsible. The gene calls are TRBV20-1 and TRBJ2-5, with D possibly TRBD1 on 5 matching bases. The germline gives CDR1 DFQATT, CDR2 SNEGSKA (reference sequence). The CDR3 is made up of 14 amino acids. The CDR3: CSARDGATQEAQYF. The CDR3 DNA reads as TGCAGTGCTAGAGATGGGGCTACCCAAGAGGCCCAGTACTTC.

The genes are TRBV7-6 and TRBJ2-3, with 11 bases matching TRBD1. CDR3 length: 21 residues. The junction had 19 bases not matched to a gene; V was cut back by 1 base and J by 4 bases. Germline CDR1 SGHVS, CDR2 FNYEAQ. DNA for the CDR3: TGTGCCAGCAGCTTAGAGCCTAGAGCCCCCTGGAGGACAGGGGGCCCAGATACGCAGTATTTT. This gives the protein CASSLEPRAPWRTGGPDTQYF.

The chain joins TRBV20-1 to TRBJ1-2; D may be TRBD1 (5 bases). The CDR3 covers 13 residues. The V gene lost 3 bases and the J gene lost 3 bases, with 11 bases spanning the gap. Germline V CDR1 and CDR2: DFQATT, SNEGSKA (reference sequence). Written as DNA, the CDR3 is TGCAGTGCTAGCCAGGGCCCTGACTATGGCTACACCTTC. Translation: CSASQGPDYGYTF.

The genes are TRBV7-3 and TRBJ1-6; a possible D gene is TRBD1 (6 bases). CDR1 and CDR2 (germline): SGHTA, FQGTGA. Trimming left V 6 bases short and J 5 bases short, with 8 bases between. This CDR3 contains 13 residues. The CDR3 spells CASRRGDNSPLHF. CDR3 nucleotides: TGTGCCAGCAGGAGGGGGGATAATTCACCCCTCCACTTT.

The chain has TRBV9 and TRBJ1-4; D is perhaps TRBD1 (6 bases). CDR3 length equals 13 residues. The V end lost 4 bases, the J end lost 8 bases, and 12 bases lay between the germline ends. In germline, CDR1 is SGDLS, CDR2 YYNGEE. The CDR3 bases are TGTGCCAGCAGCCCCGGGGGCAGGGAAAAACTGTTTTTT. Translated, it gives CASSPGGREKLFF.

The J gene is TRBJ2-3, the V gene TRBV4-2; 9 bases map to TRBD2. V shed 6 bases, J shed 3 bases, and the junction held 16 bases outside the gene matches. Germline lookup yields CDR1 LGHNA and CDR2 YNFKEQ. The CDR3 runs to 18 residues. This chain's CDR3 is CASSPRKAGGRVTDTQYF. CDR3 DNA sequence: TGTGCCAGCAGTCCGAGAAAAGCGGGCGGGAGGGTAACAGATACGCAGTATTTT.

This chain connects TRBV20-1 to TRBJ2-3; the match to TRBD1 covers 7 bases. Germline CDR1 and CDR2: DFQATT and SNEGSKA (reference sequence). The CDR3 sequence is 12 residues long. Here the CDR3 DNA reads TGCAGCGGGGACAGATTCACAGATACGCAGTATTTT. Amino acid sequence: CSGDRFTDTQYF.

The genes are TRBV20-1 and TRBJ2-3, with D possibly matching TRBD1 (5 bases). The CDR3 has 15 residues. Germline V CDR1 and CDR2: DFQATT, SNEGSKA (reference sequence). V dropped 2 bases and J dropped 2 bases, with 14 bases sitting between them. The DNA of the CDR3 is TGCAGTGCTAGATCTGGAACCAGGGACACAGATACGCAGTATTTT. Amino acid sequence: CSARSGTRDTDTQYF.

In its sample, this clonotype was seen once. The chain couples TRBV5-1 to TRBJ2-1, with no clear D. Trimming removed 0 bases at V and 12 bases at J, with 10 bases between. Looked up from germline, CDR1 is SGHRS and CDR2 is YFSETQ. This CDR3 region has 12 residues. The CDR3 DNA reads TGCGCCAGCAGCTTGGAACACCTACCGCAGTTCTTC. Translating it yields CASSLEHLPQFF. Together with reference TRBV5-1 and TRBJ2-1, the CDR3 gives the full variable domain: KAGVTQTPRYLIKTRGQQVTLSCSPISGHRSVSWYQQTPGQGLQFLFEYFSETQRNKGNFPGRFSGRQFSNSRSEMNVSTLELGDSALYLCASSLEHLPQFFGPGTRLTVL.

This clonotype was found once. The chain recombines TRBV5-1 with TRBJ2-5; tentative D call: TRBD1 (6 bases). The V end lost 6 bases, the J end lost 5 bases, and 17 bases lay between the germline ends. Germline CDR1 SGHRS, CDR2 YFSETQ. This CDR3 contains 14 residues. The CDR3 bases are TGCGCCAGCATCCTAGGGGACATAGGGGAGACCCAGTACTTC. Its protein product is CASILGDIGETQYF.

In DNA, the CDR3 is TGTGCCAGCAGTGCCCGGGGGGCTGATGGCTACACCTTC. It translates to CASSARGADGYTF. The gene calls are TRBV2 and TRBJ1-2; TRBD1 is a possible D gene (6 bases). V lost 4 bases and J 6 bases, leaving 12 bases between the germline ends. Germline V lookup: CDR1 SNHLY, CDR2 FYNNEI. The CDR3 sequence is 13 residues long. Full variable domain (rest looked up from reference TRBV2 and TRBJ1-2): EPEVTQTPSHQVTQMGQEVILRCVPISNHLYFYWYRQILGQKVEFLVSFYNNEISEKSEIFDDQFSVERPDGSNFTLKIRSTKLEDSAMYFCASSARGADGYTFGSGTRLTVV.

This chain joins TRBV3-1 and TRBJ2-7; 9 positions match TRBD1. The CDR3 totals 16 residues. The V and J ends lost 4 bases and 5 bases, in that order; junction bases with no gene match: 12. Germline CDR1 reads LGHDT; CDR2 reads YNNKEL (reference sequence). The CDR3 sequence is CASSPSPGTGQDEQYF. DNA for the CDR3: TGTGCCAGCAGCCCTTCTCCCGGGACAGGGCAGGACGAGCAGTACTTC.

This chain connects TRBV5-1 to TRBJ2-1; TRBD2 matches 14 bases. CDR3 length: 15 residues. The V and J ends lost 3 bases and 7 bases, in that order; junction bases with no gene match: 3. Germline lookup yields CDR1 SGHRS and CDR2 YFSETQ. This CDR3 is CASSSGLAGENEQFF. In DNA form, the CDR3 reads TGCGCCAGCAGCTCGGGACTAGCGGGGGAGAATGAGCAGTTCTTC.

This chain links TRBV6-1 with TRBJ2-3; perhaps TRBD2 as D (5 bases). Germline CDR1 and CDR2: MNHNS and SASEGT. This CDR3 is built from 13 residues. Trimming cost V 9 bases and J 2 bases, with 12 bases left between them. CDR3: CASPGISTDTQYF. The CDR3 bases are TGTGCCAGTCCCGGGATTTCCACAGATACGCAGTATTTT.

The chain combines TRBV7-9 with TRBJ2-5; D tentatively fits TRBD1 or TRBD2 (5 bases each). Per the germline V gene, CDR1 is SEHNR and CDR2 is FQNEAQ (reference sequence). This CDR3 spans 16 amino acids. The V end was cut by 5 bases, the J end by 5 bases, with 21 bases between. The CDR3 DNA sequence: TGTGCCAGCAGCAAAGATGGGACCGTGAGAGGGGAGACCCAGTACTTC. This gives the protein CASSKDGTVRGETQYF.

The genes are TRBV4-2 and TRBJ2-3; no clear D. The germline V gene encodes CDR1 LGHNA and CDR2 YNFKEQ. V lost 3 bases to trimming and J lost 3 bases, with 4 bases between them. There are 12 residues in the CDR3. The CDR3: CASSQQTDTQYF. CDR3 nucleotide sequence: TGTGCCAGCAGCCAGCAAACAGATACGCAGTATTTT.

This rearrangement joins TRBV5-8 to TRBJ2-7; no clear D. Germline loops: CDR1 SGHTS, CDR2 YDEGEE. The CDR3 is 14 amino acids. Trimming stripped 2 bases from V and 5 bases from J, with 14 bases between. CDR3 sequence: CASSFGEIVDEQYF. The CDR3 DNA follows: TGTGCCAGCAGCTTTGGGGAAATCGTCGACGAGCAGTACTTC. The full variable domain, in which reference TRBV5-8 and TRBJ2-7 provide the parts outside the CDR3, is EAGVTQSPTHLIKTRGQQATLRCSPISGHTSVYWYQQALGLGLQFLLWYDEGEERNRGNFPPRFSGRQFPNYSSELNVNALELEDSALYLCASSFGEIVDEQYFGPGTRLTVT.